A single T cell receptor beta chain is shown here with its context. The data derive from a study of cytomegalovirus exposure and HLA in healthy donors. The PCR employed 60 Vbeta primers together with 13 Jbeta primers. This table comes from immunoSEQ multiplex PCR, and its TCRdb copy is limited to in-frame clones, with some not included. The repertoire has roughly 110,000 clones, roughly 80% of them found once; the top ten carry roughly 3.6%. V was pared by 3 bases and J by 6 bases, with 4 bases of the junction left unmatched. From germline, CDR1 is SGHRS and CDR2 YFSETQ. There are 14 residues in the CDR3.

The clonotype originates from a man in his sixties in good health and CMV-seronegative. The source material was PBMCs. The chain has TRBV5-1 and TRBJ1-2, with 11 bases aligning to TRBD1. CDR3: CASSSGQGANGYTF. DNA for the CDR3: TGCGCCAGCAGCTCAGGACAGGGGGCCAATGGCTACACCTTC.